This TCR beta chain was documented in a study of cytomegalovirus exposure and HLA in healthy donors (dated by TCRdb to about 2017). Regarding the study in general: An earlier analysis of 587 of the donors reported over 250 Gb of sequence data and roughly 120 million unique TCR beta sequences obtained from around 180 million T cells. Approximately 300 gigabases of sequencing data and tens of millions of unique TCR sequences made up an early release that covered about 640 HLA-typed donors. The genetic ancestry cluster associated with self-reported Caucasian donors included over 65% of the roughly 410 genotyped donors. The study was designed to test whether signatures of past pathogen exposure could be identified by cataloging public T cell receptors. Using immunosequencing, the study profiled T cell repertoires from 666 subjects and related those repertoires to cytomegalovirus serostatus. In addition to the first cohort of roughly 700 subjects, a separate validation cohort of around 110 different subjects was used. To predict cytomegalovirus infection status, the study combined high-throughput TCR immunosequencing, statistical association of individual TCRs with disease status, and machine learning. In a later analysis, previously published TCR beta repertoires from several hundred donors were re-analyzed and high-resolution HLA genotyping was added so that TCR occurrence patterns could be studied. Rather than drawing on any new phenotypic data, the later analysis identified candidate immune exposures from TCR beta sequences and the way those sequences occurred across donors. To decide whether each TCR beta V gene segment behaved as functional or pseudogenic, an earlier analysis of 587 of the donors relied on high-throughput TCR beta sequencing. Alongside the repertoire data, information on donor age, sex, ethnicity and CMV serostatus was compiled. A later genetic analysis took genome-wide SNP genotypes for about three fifths of the 666 donors and used that subset as a discovery cohort. All discovery cohort repertoires had been generated using a single sequencing platform. HLA typing included class I and class II loci at four-digit resolution. Typing coverage varied by locus: about 620-630 donors for A, B, C, DRB1 and DQB1; more than 500 for DQA1; over 600 for DPA1; around 450 for DPB1. Several DR-DQ haplotypes were treated as single units for association and clustering because of strong linkage in the cohort. Among around 400 genotyped donors of the cohort, an average of roughly 240,000 unique TCR beta nucleotide sequences were sequenced per donor, roughly 18% of them non-productive. On the study overall, not on this receptor specifically: An earlier analysis of some 590 of the donors showed that most TCR beta V segments appeared in productive rearrangements either about 90% or about 30% of the time, which broadly matched IMGT annotations. The study gave a list of around 170 TCR beta chains associated with cytomegalovirus. Most CMV-associated TCR beta chains appeared to be HLA-restricted in a later analysis, and the HLA associations seemed to be driven largely by CMV exposure. Across donors, most TCR sequences were observed very rarely, whereas some public TCRs were present in many individuals. In vitro tests confirmed that three of the cytomegalovirus-associated TCR beta chains recognize cytomegalovirus antigens. Specific HLA alleles were associated with roughly 16,000 TCR beta sequences at a false discovery rate of 0.05 in a later analysis. A cluster of highly shared sequence variants was judged likely to represent a technical artifact of the sequencing pipeline. A further reported finding was that TCR beta sequences accurately predicted the HLA-A and HLA-B alleles for most subjects in the first cohort. Immune exposure information for the cohort was limited to CMV serostatus. An association between a missense DCLRE1C variant and V-gene and J-gene trimming of TCR beta chains was found in a later genetic analysis and replicated in an independent cohort. Cytomegalovirus status was reported to be diagnosed by the classifier with high specificity and sensitivity in both the original and validation cohorts. According to the authors, the approach could potentially be generalized to other disease states and immunological phenotypes. Some IMGT-functional V segments, including TRBV6-2 and TRBV6-3, could not be distinguished by the 87-base-pair reads and were therefore excluded. The presence/absence analyses assumed that sequencing depth was roughly uniform across donors, and that assumption may not be true. In a later analysis, TCR association rates were found to vary across HLA loci, with the most associated TCRs seen for DRB1 alleles and the fewest for HLA-C alleles. In this cohort, only TCR beta chains were sequenced, and detectable features were limited by the absence of alpha or paired-chain data. In a later analysis, several top co-occurrence clusters were reported to appear linked to parvovirus B19, influenza, CMV and Epstein-Barr virus. Because HLA typing was missing for some donors at each locus, association tests included only the typed subset. Correlated functional status among segregating V segments might reflect linkage disequilibrium, but an unknown experimental factor could not be ruled out. A later genetic analysis reported fewer N-insertions in productive TCRs among donors in an Asian-associated ancestry cluster than the roughly 700-donor mean. In a later analysis, HLA-associated TCR beta chains showed more clonal expansion and lower generation probabilities than non-associated chains that were equally common. The earlier analysis of about 600 of the donors excluded fewer than 20 rarely observed V segments, including chromosome 9 orphons, because counts were too low. When HLA alleles, especially DR and DQ, strongly co-occurred, attributing TCR associations to individual alleles was difficult.

The germline V end is reduced by 3 bases and the J end by 9 bases; junction bases left unmatched: 11. Its CDR3 holds 15 amino acids, cysteine through phenylalanine. Of all the DNA, just the CDR3 is kept, 45 bases in frame from base 1. CDR1 MDHEN and CDR2 SYDVKM were looked up in the germline V gene. The protocol used for the library was the immunoSEQ multiplex PCR assay. For the multiplex PCR, a mixture combining 60 forward primers for TCR Vbeta segments and 13 reverse primers for TCR Jbeta segments was used. Amplification of the CDR3 region of rearranged TCR beta genes was performed with a multiplex PCR assay on genomic DNA. Amplified TCR beta libraries were sequenced as 87-base-pair reads on the Illumina HiSeq System. In the source study's methods: In a later analysis, some 80 million unique TCR beta chains were counted across the approximately 620 repertoires, and about 10 million of these chains were shared by at least two donors. To remove PCR and sequencing errors, raw reads were error-corrected and collapsed into unique sequences using a nearest-neighbor algorithm that merged closely related sequences. To assign V, D and J gene segments, CDR3 sequences were aligned to IMGT reference sequences. Each retained sequence needed at least a six-nucleotide match to both a V gene segment and a J gene segment. Rearrangements were called productive when the CDR3 lacked stop codons and stayed in frame with V and J; all others were non-productive. Following IMGT convention, CDR3 was defined as the stretch from the second conserved V-encoded cysteine to the conserved J-encoded phenylalanine. In an earlier analysis of more than 550 of the donors, sequences lacking an unambiguous match to a single V gene segment were excluded. An earlier analysis of about 600 of the donors called V segments functional above 56.7% productive rearrangements and segregating when the between-donor standard deviation exceeded 5%. A statistical classification framework was developed to diagnose cytomegalovirus status using the catalog of TCR beta chain sequences. A later analysis assigned V and J genes by comparing TCR nucleotide sequences with IMGT/GENE-DB human TR gene sequences. In a later analysis, CDR3 sequences and most-parsimonious VDJ recombination scenarios were assigned using the TCRdist pipeline. In a later analysis, every TCR beta chain was defined by the combination of its CDR3 amino acid sequence and its V-gene family, and reads without a unique V-gene family were dropped. A later analysis removed over 500 highly shared, low-generation-probability nucleotide sequences to deal with suspected cross-contamination and a sequencing artifact. For each public chain, a later analysis derived a clonal expansion index from normalized ranks of inferred template counts within each repertoire. A later analysis computed generation probabilities with a VDJ recombination model fitted to out-of-frame rearrangements, and checked the results against IGoR. In a later analysis, hypergeometric tests were used to score TCR-TCR, TCR-HLA and TCR-CMV co-occurrence, with a repertoire-size bias correction applied to TCR pairs. To estimate false discovery rates, a later analysis permuted the HLA or CMV assignments 20 times. A later analysis grouped co-occurring TCRs with DBSCAN, adding TCRdist sequence similarity when clustering within HLA-allele-positive subsets. Repertoires with fewer than 30,000 or more than 120,000 public chains were left out of co-occurrence clustering, as were five repertoires with anomalous nucleotide sharing. The table was pulled from immuneACCESS by TCRdb, which kept in-frame rearrangements only. Such tables lose some clones; where checked, under half of the loss comes from unresolved V genes, and the rest has no known cause. The V and J calls and clone size are taken from that table; D and trimming were inferred from the DNA. In all, the sample holds more than 150,000 clones, and about four fifths of those were seen once. Clones ranked in the top ten supply 1% of the sample.

As concerns this clone: No cognate antigen has been identified for it. No base-level quality is on record; no much larger clone is a single base apart.

The cohort was made up of several hundred healthy bone marrow donors. All cohort members were sampled while nominally healthy, although unrecorded immune exposures were likely present. The donor tested CMV seropositive and was one of the 289 seropositive cohort members. Each donor provided a peripheral blood sample, and peripheral blood mononuclear cells were used for TCR beta sequencing. Genomic DNA extraction from the blood cell samples was performed with the Qiagen DNeasy Blood Extraction Kit. The TCR originated in a woman between 50 and 59 years old in good health and CMV-seropositive. The chain joins TRBV28 to TRBJ1-5; 7 central nucleotides agree with TRBD1. The sequenced sample was PBMCs. The CDR3 sequence is CASSFSPGGFGPQHF. The DNA sequence is given as TGTGCCAGCAGTTTTTCGCCAGGGGGGTTCGGGCCCCAGCATTTT.